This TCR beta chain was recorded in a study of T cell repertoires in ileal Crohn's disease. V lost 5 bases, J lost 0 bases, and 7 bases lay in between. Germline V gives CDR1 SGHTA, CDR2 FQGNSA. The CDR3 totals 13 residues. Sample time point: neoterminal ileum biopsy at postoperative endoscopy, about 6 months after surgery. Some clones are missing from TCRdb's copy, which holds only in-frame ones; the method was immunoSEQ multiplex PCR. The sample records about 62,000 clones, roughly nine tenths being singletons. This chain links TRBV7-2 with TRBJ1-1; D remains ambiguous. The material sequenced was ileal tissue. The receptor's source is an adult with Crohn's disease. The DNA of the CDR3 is TGTGCCAGCAGCCCAGAGGTGAACACTGAAGCTTTCTTT. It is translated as CASSPEVNTEAFF. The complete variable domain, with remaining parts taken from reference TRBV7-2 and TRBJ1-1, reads GAGVSQSPSNKVTEKGKDVELRCDPISGHTALYWYRQSLGQGLEFLIYFQGNSAPDKSGLPSDRFSAERTGGSVSTLTIQRTQQEDSAVYLCASSPEVNTEAFFGQGTRLTVV.